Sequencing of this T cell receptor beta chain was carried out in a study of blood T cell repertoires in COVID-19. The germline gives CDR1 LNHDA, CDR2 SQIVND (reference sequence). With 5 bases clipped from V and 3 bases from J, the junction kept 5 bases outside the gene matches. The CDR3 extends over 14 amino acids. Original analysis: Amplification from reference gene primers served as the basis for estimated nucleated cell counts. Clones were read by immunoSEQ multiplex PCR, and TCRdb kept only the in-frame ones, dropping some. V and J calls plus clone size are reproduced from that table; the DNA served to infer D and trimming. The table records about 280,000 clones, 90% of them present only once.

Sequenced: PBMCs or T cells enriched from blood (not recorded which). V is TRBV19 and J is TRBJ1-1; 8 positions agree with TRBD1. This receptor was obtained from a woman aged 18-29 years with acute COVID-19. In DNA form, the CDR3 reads TGTGCCAGTAGTGCCCGACAGGGGCACACTGAAGCTTTCTTT. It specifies CASSARQGHTEAFF.